These 2 T cell receptor beta chains were sequenced from one sample in a study of CD4 T cells in relation to SARS-CoV-2 and coronaviruses. No antigen has been identified for these receptors. The table came from immunoSEQ multiplex PCR; TCRdb's copy has only in-frame clones and leaves some out. The data hold tens of thousands of clones, with about three quarters observed a single time. Unexposed donor CD4+ T cells date from 2011-2018, before the COVID-19 pandemic. CD4+ T cells were isolated from the cells after 10 days of culture. Sample: CD4+ T cells from PBMCs, cultured in vitro. The origin of the receptors is a human donor in good health.

A few counts support this clone. The chain links TRBV7-9 to TRBJ2-3, with D perhaps TRBD1 or TRBD2 (5 bases each). V lost 3 bases, J lost 11 bases, and 18 bases lay in between. Germline V gene data show CDR1 as SEHNR and CDR2 as FQNEAQ (reference sequence). There are 14 residues in the CDR3. CDR3 coding DNA: TGTGCCAGCAGCTTTTCCCTCAGGGACCCAAGGCAGTATTTT. Its protein product is CASSFSLRDPRQYF.

The CDR3 here is CSVTRGLDEQYF. Here the CDR3 DNA reads TGCAGCGTTACCAGGGGGCTTGACGAGCAGTACTTC. This rearrangement joins TRBV29-1 to TRBJ2-7, with TRBD1 matching 8 bases. With V trimmed by 5 bases and J by 5 bases, 5 bases remained unmatched. Germline CDR1 and CDR2: SQVTM and ANQGSEA. The CDR3 sequence is 12 residues long.